The sequence of this T cell receptor beta chain was determined in a study of shared clonotypes between healthy human individuals. The overall study: Three plates each covered CD4 naive and memory; CD8 naive two, CD8 memory one.

As concerns this clone: As yet, its antigen is unknown.

Sorted-subset replicate PCRs used around 200 ng of genomic DNA. This amount corresponded to approximately 30,000 T cell genomes. Method: immunoSEQ multiplex PCR; TCRdb's copy keeps in-frame clones and lacks some. The data show some 2.1 million clones, about 95% seen once. Naive-designated CD8 cells lacked CD45RO, were positively enriched for CCR7, and omitted terminally differentiated effector memory CD45RA+ cells. Germline V gives CDR1 MNHEY, CDR2 SMNVEV (reference sequence). The CDR3 loop spans 13 amino acids. V gave up 2 bases and J gave up 8 bases, with 7 bases separating them. General study points: An expected dependence of interdonor clonotype sharing on sequencing depth was noted. In general, naive subsets displayed greater estimated richness than memory subsets did.

Sequencing was done on a sample of naive CD8+ T cells sorted from blood. J is TRBJ1-6 and V is TRBV27; D is unresolved. The TCR was taken from a man younger than 30 in good health. CDR3 nucleotides: TGTGCCAGCAGTTTAAGAGATGATTCACCCCTCCACTTT. Translating it yields CASSLRDDSPLHF.